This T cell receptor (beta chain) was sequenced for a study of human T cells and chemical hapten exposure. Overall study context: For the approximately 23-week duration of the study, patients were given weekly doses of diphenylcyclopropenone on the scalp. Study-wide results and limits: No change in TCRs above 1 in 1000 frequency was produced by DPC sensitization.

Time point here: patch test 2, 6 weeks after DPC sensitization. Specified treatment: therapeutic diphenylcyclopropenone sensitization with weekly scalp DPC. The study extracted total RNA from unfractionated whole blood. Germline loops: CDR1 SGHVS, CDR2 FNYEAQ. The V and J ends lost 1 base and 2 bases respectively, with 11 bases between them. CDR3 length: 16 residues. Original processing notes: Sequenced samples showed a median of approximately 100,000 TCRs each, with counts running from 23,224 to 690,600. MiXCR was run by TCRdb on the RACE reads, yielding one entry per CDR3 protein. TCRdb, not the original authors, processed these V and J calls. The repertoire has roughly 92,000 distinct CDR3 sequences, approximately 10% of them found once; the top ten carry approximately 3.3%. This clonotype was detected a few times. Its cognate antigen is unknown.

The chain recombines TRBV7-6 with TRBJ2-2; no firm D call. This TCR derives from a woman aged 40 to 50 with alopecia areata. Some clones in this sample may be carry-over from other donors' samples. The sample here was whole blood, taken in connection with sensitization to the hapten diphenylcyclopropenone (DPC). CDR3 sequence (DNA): TGTGCCAGCAGCTTAGACCCTACCTCCAACACCGGGGAGCTGTTTTTT. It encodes CASSLDPTSNTGELFF. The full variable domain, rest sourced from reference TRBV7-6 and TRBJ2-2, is GAGVSQSPRYKVTKRGQDVALRCDPISGHVSLYWYRQALGQGPEFLTYFNYEAQQDKSGLPNDRFSAERPEGSISTLTIQRTEQRDSAMYRCASSLDPTSNTGELFFGEGSRLTVL.